Listed here are 28 T cell receptor beta chains from one sample, sequenced in a study of cytotoxic CD8 clonotypes in ibrutinib-treated CLL. TCRdb's copy holds only in-frame clones and misses some; the assay was immunoSEQ multiplex PCR. The sample lists 150,000 to 200,000 clones, about 80% occurring once. The sequenced sample was PBMCs, obtained after 24 months of ibrutinib treatment. Receptors were obtained from a human donor with chronic lymphocytic leukemia.

This clone was observed a handful of times. The chain joins TRBV28 to TRBJ1-1; 9 nucleotides agree with TRBD1. The J segment lost 5 bases and the V segment lost 0 bases, leaving 4 bases of the junction unmatched. The length of the CDR3 is 15 residues. The V gene's germline CDR1 is MDHEN and CDR2 SYDVKM. In nucleotides, the CDR3 is TGTGCCAGCAGTTTATGGAGGGGGACAGGGACTGAAGCTTTCTTT. Translating gives CASSLWRGTGTEAFF.

This clone was detected a few times. The CDR3 loop reads CASRSPAGIYEQYF. CDR3 sequence (DNA): TGTGCCAGCAGGAGCCCAGCGGGAATCTACGAGCAGTACTTC. The rearrangement joins TRBV7-9 to TRBJ2-7; TRBD2 matches 7 bases. There are 14 residues in the CDR3. V lost 6 bases and J lost 3; bases outside the gene matches: 8. The germline V gene has CDR1 SEHNR and CDR2 FQNEAQ (reference sequence). Full variable domain (remainder filled in from reference TRBV7-9 and TRBJ2-7): DTGVSQNPRHKITKRGQNVTFRCDPISEHNRLYWYRQTLGQGPEFLTYFQNEAQLEKSRLLSDRFSAERPKGSFSTLEIQRTEQGDSAMYLCASRSPAGIYEQYFGPGTRLTVT.

This chain links TRBV4-1 with TRBJ2-5; tentative D call: TRBD1 (6 bases). V lost 1 base and J 5 bases, leaving 17 bases between the germline ends. CDR3 length equals 16 residues. Germline loops: CDR1 MGHRA, CDR2 YSYEKL. The CDR3 spells CASSQGSGALGETQYF. The CDR3 DNA is TGCGCCAGCAGCCAAGGTTCAGGGGCCCTCGGGGAGACCCAGTACTTC.

This chain joins TRBV15 and TRBJ2-1; 11 bases agree with TRBD2. The CDR3 consists of 15 residues. In germline, CDR1 is LNHNV, CDR2 YYDKDF (reference sequence). V dropped 3 bases and J dropped 5; count of bases not matched to a gene: 3. The CDR3 nucleotides read TGTGCCACCAGCAGGGGGGGACTAGCGGACAATGAGCAGTTCTTC. Its translation is CATSRGGLADNEQFF.

The V call is TRBV5-1, the J call TRBJ1-1, with TRBD1 matching 8 bases. This CDR3 is 15 amino acids long. V trimming: 0 bases; J trimming: 3 bases; junction bases outside the gene matches: 4. Germline V gene data show CDR1 as SGHRS and CDR2 as YFSETQ. The CDR3 nucleotides read TGCGCCAGCAGCTTGGCAACAGGGGGTCACACTGAAGCTTTCTTT. It translates to CASSLATGGHTEAFF.

The V and J genes are TRBV28 and TRBJ2-2, with D possibly matching TRBD2 (5 bases). Germline V lookup: CDR1 MDHEN, CDR2 SYDVKM. The CDR3 is 13 amino acids. Trimming shortened V by 3 bases and J by 4 bases, and 6 bases separated the two germline ends. CDR3 DNA: TGTGCCAGCAGTTTGAGGGTCACCGGGGAGCTGTTTTTT. Translation gives CASSLRVTGELFF. The whole variable domain, filled in from reference TRBV28 and TRBJ2-2, reads DVKVTQSSRYLVKRTGEKVFLECVQDMDHENMFWYRQDPGLGLRLIYFSYDVKMKEKGDIPEGYSVSREKKERFSLILESASTNQTSMYLCASSLRVTGELFFGEGSRLTVL.

This clone appeared a single time. V usage is TRBV9 and J usage is TRBJ2-5; 10 nucleotides line up with TRBD1. This CDR3 comprises 16 residues. Per the germline V gene, CDR1 is SGDLS and CDR2 is YYNGEE. The ends lost 2 bases at V and 1 base at J; junction bases unmatched: 5. The chain's CDR3 is CASSVGDRGRQETQYF. The CDR3 DNA sequence: TGTGCCAGCAGCGTGGGTGACAGGGGGCGCCAAGAGACCCAGTACTTC.

The chain couples TRBV15 to TRBJ2-7; a weak D match, TRBD2 (6 bases). V was cut by 1 base and J by 7 bases, with 20 bases left in between. The germline gives CDR1 LNHNV, CDR2 YYDKDF (reference sequence). The CDR3 contains 16 residues. CDR3 residues: CATSRVLVEGSTEQYF. In nucleotides, the CDR3 is TGTGCCACCAGCAGAGTTTTAGTGGAGGGATCTACGGAGCAGTACTTC. Full variable domain (outside the CDR3, taken from reference TRBV15 and TRBJ2-7): DAMVIQNPRYQVTQFGKPVTLSCSQTLNHNVMYWYQQKSSQAPKLLFHYYDKDFNNEADTPDNFQSRRPNTSFCFLDIRSPGLGDTAMYLCATSRVLVEGSTEQYFGPGTRLTVT.

The chain employs TRBV30 and TRBJ1-5; D gene unclear. CDR3 length equals 15 residues. Germline V CDR1 and CDR2: GTSNPN, SVGIG (reference sequence). Trimming shortened V by 3 bases and J by 1 base, and 13 bases separated the two germline ends. In DNA form, the CDR3 reads TGTGCCTGGAGACTCCCGGCAGCCAGCAATCAGCCCCAGCATTTT. Translated: CAWRLPAASNQPQHF.

The J gene is TRBJ1-5, the V gene TRBV5-1; TRBD1 is a possible D gene (5 bases). CDR1 is SGHRS and CDR2 is YFSETQ in the germline V gene. Trimming shortened V by 0 bases and J by 7 bases, and 11 bases separated the two germline ends. The CDR3 sequence is 14 residues long. CDR3 protein: CASSLAGGGQPQHF. In DNA, the CDR3 is TGCGCCAGCAGCTTGGCCGGGGGAGGCCAGCCCCAGCATTTT.

The gene calls are TRBV18 and TRBJ2-1; either TRBD1 or TRBD2 may supply D (6 bases each). This CDR3 is built from 16 residues. The germline V gene encodes CDR1 KGHSH and CDR2 LQKENI. V was clipped by 3 bases and J by 0 bases, with 12 bases between them. The CDR3 DNA follows: TGTGCCAGCTCACCTCTTGAGGGGGGCTCCTACAATGAGCAGTTCTTC. Translating it yields CASSPLEGGSYNEQFF.

Regarding this clone: An end of the junction does not agree with germline; a read error may underlie this. The chain combines TRBV4-3 with TRBJ2-2; D unresolved. Germline V gives CDR1 LGHNA, CDR2 YSLEER. The CDR3 consists of 16 residues. The CDR3 DNA sequence: TGCGCCAGCAGCCAATACGAGGTGGCGAACGCCGGGGAGCTGTTTTTT. This gives the protein CASSQYEVANAGELFF.

The J gene is TRBJ2-7, the V gene TRBV5-1; D possibly uses TRBD1 or TRBD2 (5 bases each). Germline V lookup: CDR1 SGHRS, CDR2 YFSETQ. This CDR3 is 11 amino acids long. V was shortened by 5 bases and J by 4 bases, with 7 bases between the two germline ends. This CDR3 is CASRWGYEQYF. The DNA for the CDR3 is TGCGCCAGCAGGTGGGGGTACGAGCAGTACTTC.

This chain links TRBV30 with TRBJ2-7, with 7 bases aligning to TRBD1. J gave up 0 bases and V 5 bases, and 4 bases lay outside the gene matches. Germline CDR1 and CDR2: GTSNPN and SVGIG (reference sequence). The CDR3 sequence is 13 residues long. The CDR3 loop is CAWARDSSYEQYF. CDR3 DNA sequence: TGTGCCTGGGCTCGGGACAGCTCCTACGAGCAGTACTTC.

The rearrangement uses TRBV6-5 and TRBJ1-5; TRBD1 matches 9 bases. CDR3 size: 15 residues. Trimming removed 5 bases from V and 2 bases from J; junction bases left unmatched: 4. Germline-derived CDR1 and CDR2 are MNHEY and SVGAGI. DNA of the CDR3: TGTGCCAGCAGTCGGACAGGGGAGGGCAATCAGCCCCAGCATTTT. Translation gives CASSRTGEGNQPQHF.

The chain recombines TRBV4-2 with TRBJ1-4; D is ambiguous. CDR1 and CDR2 from the germline V gene are LGHNA and YNFKEQ. Deletions cut 0 bases from V and 7 bases from J, with 15 bases between. The CDR3 is 16 residues long. The CDR3 DNA reads as TGTGCCAGCAGCCAAGATAAGACCGCGGGGAGTGAAAAACTGTTTTTT. It yields the protein CASSQDKTAGSEKLFF.

The chain has TRBV5-6 and TRBJ2-2, with 7 bases lining up with TRBD2. This CDR3 has 15 residues. CDR1 is SGHDT and CDR2 is YYEEEE in the germline V gene. Losses at the gene ends were 3 bases for V and 7 bases for J; bases not matched to a gene: 9. CDR3: CASSWGGPPSGELFF. CDR3 nucleotide sequence: TGTGCCAGCAGCTGGGGGGGACCCCCAAGCGGGGAGCTGTTTTTT.

The rearrangement joins TRBV10-3 to TRBJ1-1; no definite D call. The CDR3 extends over 14 amino acids. Germline V gene sequence: CDR1 ENHRY, CDR2 SYGVKD. V was clipped by 6 bases and J by 2 bases, with 13 bases between them. The CDR3 reads CAISKNTDNTEAFF. CDR3 in DNA: TGTGCCATCAGCAAAAACACGGATAACACTGAAGCTTTCTTT.

This clone was picked up one time. V usage is TRBV5-1 and J usage is TRBJ2-7; D might be TRBD1 (5 bases). Deletions cut 1 base from V and 1 base from J, with 21 bases between. Germline V gene data show CDR1 as SGHRS and CDR2 as YFSETQ. CDR3 length equals 18 residues. The CDR3 loop reads CASSLLAVTNRISYEQYF. The CDR3 nucleotides read TGCGCCAGCAGCTTGTTAGCCGTCACGAACAGGATTTCCTACGAGCAGTACTTC.

This clone was detected only a few times. The genes are TRBV27 and TRBJ2-7; tentatively, D is TRBD2 (6 bases). Germline CDR1 MNHEY, CDR2 SMNVEV (reference sequence). The CDR3 runs 17 residues. Between the trimmed V and J ends, which lost 0 bases and 0 bases, there was a span of 15 bases. CDR3 nucleotides: TGTGCCAGCAGTTTATCCGGTTCGTGGGGGGTCTCCTACGAGCAGTACTTC. Translation gives CASSLSGSWGVSYEQYF.

The CDR3 nucleotides are TGTGCCATCAGTAATGGGGCGGTTGCCTACGAGCAGTACTTC. This translates into CAISNGAVAYEQYF. The chain has TRBV10-3 and TRBJ2-7; weak D call: TRBD1 (5 bases). Germline V lookup: CDR1 ENHRY, CDR2 SYGVKD. The V gene lost 5 bases and the J gene lost 2 bases, with 13 bases spanning the gap. The CDR3 has 14 amino acids.

This clone is categorized as medium-sized. This chain joins TRBV27 and TRBJ2-7; 10 nucleotides match TRBD2. Germline CDR1 is MNHEY and CDR2 is SMNVEV (reference sequence). V shed 3 bases and J 13 bases; nucleotides not matched to a gene: 9. This CDR3 has 13 residues. For the CDR3, the DNA is TGTGCCAGCAGTTTCACCCTAGCGGGAGTAGAATACTTC. Translated, it gives CASSFTLAGVEYF.

This rearrangement joins TRBV5-1 to TRBJ1-2; D gene unclear. V was shortened by 1 base and J by 4 bases, with 11 bases between the two germline ends. This CDR3 has 14 amino acids. Germline-derived CDR1 and CDR2 are SGHRS and YFSETQ. The DNA of the CDR3 is TGCGCCAGCAGCTTGAACCTAGCGGGCTATGGCTACACCTTC. Protein product: CASSLNLAGYGYTF.

The genes are TRBV9 and TRBJ2-1, with a tentative D call TRBD1 (5 bases). The CDR3 spans 13 residues. Looked up from germline, CDR1 is SGDLS and CDR2 is YYNGEE. V dropped 2 bases and J dropped 7 bases, with 10 bases sitting between them. CDR3 DNA: TGTGCCAGCAGCGTTGGGGCATTGAATGAGCAGTTCTTC. This sequence encodes CASSVGALNEQFF.

V and J are TRBV19 and TRBJ1-3; TRBD1 matches 10 bases. The CDR3 is 16 amino acids. Germline lookup yields CDR1 LNHDA and CDR2 SQIVND (reference sequence). Unmatched junction bases numbered 6, after V lost 5 bases and J lost 2 bases. The CDR3 DNA reads as TGTGCCAGTAGTCCCGGGACAGGGGCGGCTGGAAACACCATATATTTT. This translates into CASSPGTGAAGNTIYF.

This chain joins TRBV6-5 and TRBJ1-1; no clear D gene. Germline CDR1 reads MNHEY; CDR2 reads SVGAGI. V was cut by 2 bases and J by 1 base, with 14 bases left in between. The CDR3 runs 16 residues. CDR3: CASSYPKEGTNTEAFF. The CDR3 coding sequence is TGTGCCAGCAGTTACCCGAAGGAAGGCACGAACACTGAAGCTTTCTTT.

The rearrangement links TRBV11-2 to TRBJ2-2; 7 nucleotides agree with TRBD1. J was trimmed by 6 bases and V by 4 bases; bases with no gene match: 8. This CDR3 is 15 amino acids long. Germline CDR1 reads SGHAT; CDR2 reads FQNNGV. The CDR3: CASSWSDRDAGELFF. Written as DNA, the CDR3 is TGTGCCAGCAGCTGGTCAGACAGGGATGCCGGGGAGCTGTTTTTT.

The rearrangement uses TRBV5-1 and TRBJ2-5; D is uncertain. Germline V gives CDR1 SGHRS, CDR2 YFSETQ. The CDR3 consists of 16 residues. V lost 1 base, J lost 4 bases, and 17 bases lay in between. CDR3 coding DNA: TGCGCCAGCAGCTTGTCGGACCACCCCCTGGGAGAGACCCAGTACTTC. Protein: CASSLSDHPLGETQYF.